Reported below is one T cell receptor (beta chain). The sample belongs to a study of cytomegalovirus exposure and HLA in healthy donors. The CDR3 spans 16 residues. The PCR was carried out with 60 Vbeta primers and 13 Jbeta primers. This table comes from immunoSEQ multiplex PCR, and its TCRdb copy is limited to in-frame clones, with some not included. Of over 150,000 clones detected, around 84% appear once; the ten largest clones hold around 5.6%. The gene calls are TRBV21-1 and TRBJ1-2; TRBD1 is the table's D call and was not checked against the DNA. TRBV21-1 is labeled a pseudogene. This clonotype was sampled from a woman aged 40-49 years in good health and CMV-seropositive. The sequenced sample consisted of PBMCs. This CDR3 reads CASSRDRPPTGCGYTF. In nucleotides, the CDR3 is TGTGCCAGCAGTCGGGACAGACCCCCCACAGGCTGTGGCTACACCTTC.